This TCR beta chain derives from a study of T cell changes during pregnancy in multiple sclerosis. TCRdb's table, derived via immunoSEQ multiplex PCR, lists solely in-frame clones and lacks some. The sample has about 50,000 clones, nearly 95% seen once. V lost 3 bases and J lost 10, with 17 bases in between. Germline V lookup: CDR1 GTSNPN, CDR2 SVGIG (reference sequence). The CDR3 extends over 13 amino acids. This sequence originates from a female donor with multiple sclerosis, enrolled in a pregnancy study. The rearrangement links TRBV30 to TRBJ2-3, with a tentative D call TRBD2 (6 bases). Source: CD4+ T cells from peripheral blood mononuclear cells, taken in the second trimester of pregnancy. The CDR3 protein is CAWRGLWVVSQYF. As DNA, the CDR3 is TGTGCCTGGAGGGGACTGTGGGTCGTTTCGCAGTATTTT. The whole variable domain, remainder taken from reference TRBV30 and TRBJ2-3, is SQTIHQWPATLVQPVGSPLSLECTVEGTSNPNLYWYRQAAGRGLQLLFYSVGIGQISSEVPQNLSASRPQDRQFILSSKKLLLSDSGFYLCAWRGLWVVSQYFGPGTRLTVL.